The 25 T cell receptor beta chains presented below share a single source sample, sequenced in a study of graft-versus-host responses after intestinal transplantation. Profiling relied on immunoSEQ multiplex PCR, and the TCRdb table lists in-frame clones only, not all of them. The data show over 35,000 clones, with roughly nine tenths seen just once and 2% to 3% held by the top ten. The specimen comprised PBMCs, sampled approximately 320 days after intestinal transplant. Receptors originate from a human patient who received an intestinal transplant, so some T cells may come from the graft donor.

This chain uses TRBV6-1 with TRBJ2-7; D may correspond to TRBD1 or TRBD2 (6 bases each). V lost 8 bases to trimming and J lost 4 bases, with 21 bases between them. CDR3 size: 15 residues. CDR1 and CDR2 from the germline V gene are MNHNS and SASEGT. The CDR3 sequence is CASSTYREVRYEQYF. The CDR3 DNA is TGTGCCAGCTCTACTTACAGGGAGGTGAGGTACGAGCAGTACTTC.

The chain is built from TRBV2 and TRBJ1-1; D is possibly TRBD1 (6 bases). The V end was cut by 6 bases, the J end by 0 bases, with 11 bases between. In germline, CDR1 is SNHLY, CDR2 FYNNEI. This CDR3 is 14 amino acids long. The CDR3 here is CASRTQGLNTEAFF. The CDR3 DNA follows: TGTGCCAGCAGGACACAGGGCCTGAACACTGAAGCTTTCTTT.

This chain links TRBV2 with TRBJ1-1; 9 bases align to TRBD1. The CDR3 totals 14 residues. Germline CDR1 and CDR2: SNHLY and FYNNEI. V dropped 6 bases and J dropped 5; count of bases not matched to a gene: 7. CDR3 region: CASSGTGGETEAFF. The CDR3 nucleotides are TGTGCCAGCAGCGGCACAGGGGGCGAGACTGAAGCTTTCTTT.

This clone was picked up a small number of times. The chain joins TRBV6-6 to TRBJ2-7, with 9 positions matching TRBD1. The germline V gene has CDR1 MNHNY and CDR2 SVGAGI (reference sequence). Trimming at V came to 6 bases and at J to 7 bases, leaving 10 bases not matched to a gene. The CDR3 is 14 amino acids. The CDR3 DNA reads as TGTGCCAGCAGACCCGGGACAGGGTCGGATGAGCAGTACTTC. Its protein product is CASRPGTGSDEQYF.

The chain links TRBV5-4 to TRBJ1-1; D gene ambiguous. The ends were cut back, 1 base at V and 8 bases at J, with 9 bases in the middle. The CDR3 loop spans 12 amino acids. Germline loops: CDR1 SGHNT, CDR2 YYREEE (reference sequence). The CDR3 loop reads CASSLFLQEAFF. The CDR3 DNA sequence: TGTGCCAGCAGCTTGTTTCTCCAAGAAGCTTTCTTT. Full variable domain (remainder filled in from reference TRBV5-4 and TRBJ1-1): ETGVTQSPTHLIKTRGQQVTLRCSSQSGHNTVSWYQQALGQGPQFIFQYYREEENGRGNFPPRFSGLQFPNYSSELNVNALELDDSALYLCASSLFLQEAFFGQGTRLTVV.

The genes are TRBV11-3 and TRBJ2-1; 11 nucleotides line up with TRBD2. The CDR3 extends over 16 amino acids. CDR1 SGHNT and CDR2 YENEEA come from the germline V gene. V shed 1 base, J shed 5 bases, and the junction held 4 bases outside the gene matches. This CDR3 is CASSLGTSGRNNEQFF. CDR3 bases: TGTGCCAGCAGCTTAGGTACTAGCGGGAGAAACAATGAGCAGTTCTTC.

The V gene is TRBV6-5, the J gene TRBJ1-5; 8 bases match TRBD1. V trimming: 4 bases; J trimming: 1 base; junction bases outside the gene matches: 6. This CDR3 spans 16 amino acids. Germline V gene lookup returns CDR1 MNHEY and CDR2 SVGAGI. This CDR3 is CASSSSGTGSNQPQHF. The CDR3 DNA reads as TGTGCCAGCAGTTCTTCCGGGACAGGCAGCAATCAGCCCCAGCATTTT.

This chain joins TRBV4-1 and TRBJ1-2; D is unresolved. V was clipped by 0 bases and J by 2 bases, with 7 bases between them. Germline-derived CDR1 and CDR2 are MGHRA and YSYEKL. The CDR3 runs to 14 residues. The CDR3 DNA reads TGCGCCAGCAGCCAAGACGTCCTCAACTATGGCTACACCTTC. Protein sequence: CASSQDVLNYGYTF.

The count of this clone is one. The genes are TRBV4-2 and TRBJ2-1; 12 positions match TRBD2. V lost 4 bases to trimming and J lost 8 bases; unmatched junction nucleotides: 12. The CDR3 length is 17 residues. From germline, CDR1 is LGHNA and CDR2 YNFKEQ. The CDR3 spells CASSPSATSGGQDEQFF. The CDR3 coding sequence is TGTGCCAGCAGCCCCTCGGCCACTAGCGGGGGGCAGGATGAGCAGTTCTTC.

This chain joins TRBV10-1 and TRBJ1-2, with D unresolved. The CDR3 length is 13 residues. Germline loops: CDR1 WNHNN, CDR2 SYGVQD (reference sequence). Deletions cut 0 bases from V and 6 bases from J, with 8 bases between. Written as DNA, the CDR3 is TGCGCCAGCAGTGAGTCGATGAAGGATGGCTACACCTTC. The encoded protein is CASSESMKDGYTF.

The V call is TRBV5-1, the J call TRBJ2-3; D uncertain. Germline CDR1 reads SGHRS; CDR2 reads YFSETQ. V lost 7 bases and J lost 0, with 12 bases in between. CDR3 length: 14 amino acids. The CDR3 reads CASGRSSSTDTQYF. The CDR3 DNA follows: TGCGCCAGCGGGCGAAGTTCTAGCACAGATACGCAGTATTTT. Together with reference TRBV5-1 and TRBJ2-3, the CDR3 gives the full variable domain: KAGVTQTPRYLIKTRGQQVTLSCSPISGHRSVSWYQQTPGQGLQFLFEYFSETQRNKGNFPGRFSGRQFSNSRSEMNVSTLELGDSALYLCASGRSSSTDTQYFGPGTRLTVL.

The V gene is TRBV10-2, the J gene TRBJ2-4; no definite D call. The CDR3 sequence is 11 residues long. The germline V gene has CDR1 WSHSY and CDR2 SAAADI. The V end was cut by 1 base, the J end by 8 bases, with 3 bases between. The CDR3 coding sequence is TGCGCCAGCAGTGAGTTTGACATTCAGTACTTC. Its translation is CASSEFDIQYF.

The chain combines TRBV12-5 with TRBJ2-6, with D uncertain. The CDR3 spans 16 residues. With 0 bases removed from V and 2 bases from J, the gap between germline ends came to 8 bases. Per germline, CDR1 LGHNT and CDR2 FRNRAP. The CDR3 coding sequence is TGTGCTAGTGGTTTGGTTTTCGGCACTGGGGCCAACGTCCTGACTTTC. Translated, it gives CASGLVFGTGANVLTF.

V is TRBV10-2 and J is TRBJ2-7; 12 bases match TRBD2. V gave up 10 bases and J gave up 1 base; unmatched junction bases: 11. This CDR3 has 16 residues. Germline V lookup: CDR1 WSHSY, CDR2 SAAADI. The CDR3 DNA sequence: TGCGCCACCCCCCAGGGACTAGCGGGTGTTTCCTACGAGCAGTACTTC. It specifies CATPQGLAGVSYEQYF.

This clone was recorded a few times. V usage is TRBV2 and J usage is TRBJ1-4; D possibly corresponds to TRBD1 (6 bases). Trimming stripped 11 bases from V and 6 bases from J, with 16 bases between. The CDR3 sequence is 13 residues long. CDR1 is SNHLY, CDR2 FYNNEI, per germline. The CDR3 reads CASFRDIHEKLFF. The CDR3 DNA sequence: TGTGCCTCATTCCGGGACATCCATGAAAAACTGTTTTTT.

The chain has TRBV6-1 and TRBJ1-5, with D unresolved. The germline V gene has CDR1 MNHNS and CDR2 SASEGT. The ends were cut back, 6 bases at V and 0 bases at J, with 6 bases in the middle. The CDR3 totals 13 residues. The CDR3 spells CASSPYSNQPQHF. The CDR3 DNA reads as TGTGCCAGCAGCCCATATAGCAATCAGCCCCAGCATTTT.

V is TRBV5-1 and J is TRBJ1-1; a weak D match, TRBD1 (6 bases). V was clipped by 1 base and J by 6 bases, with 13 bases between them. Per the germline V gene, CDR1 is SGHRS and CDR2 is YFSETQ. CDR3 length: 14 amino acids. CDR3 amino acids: CASSLSWGGSEAFF. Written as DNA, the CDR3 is TGCGCCAGCAGCTTGAGTTGGGGGGGCTCTGAAGCTTTCTTT.

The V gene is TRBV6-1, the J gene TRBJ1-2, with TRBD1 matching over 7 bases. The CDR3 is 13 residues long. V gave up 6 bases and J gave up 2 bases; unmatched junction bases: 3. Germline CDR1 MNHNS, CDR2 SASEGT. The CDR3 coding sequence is TGTGCCAGCAGGGACAGGCGGAACTATGGCTACACCTTC. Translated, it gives CASRDRRNYGYTF.

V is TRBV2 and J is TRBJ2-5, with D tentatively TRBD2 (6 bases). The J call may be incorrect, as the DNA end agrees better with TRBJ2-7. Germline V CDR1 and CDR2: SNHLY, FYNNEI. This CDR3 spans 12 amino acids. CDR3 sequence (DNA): TGTGCCAGCGGGAGGCAGGGTTACGAGCAGTACTTC. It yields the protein CASGRQGYEQYF.

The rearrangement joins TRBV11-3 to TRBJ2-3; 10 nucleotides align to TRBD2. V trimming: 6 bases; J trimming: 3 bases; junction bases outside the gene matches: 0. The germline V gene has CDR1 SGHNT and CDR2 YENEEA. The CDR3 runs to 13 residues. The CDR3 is CASRLAGTDTQYF. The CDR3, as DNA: TGTGCCAGCAGACTAGCGGGAACAGATACGCAGTATTTT.

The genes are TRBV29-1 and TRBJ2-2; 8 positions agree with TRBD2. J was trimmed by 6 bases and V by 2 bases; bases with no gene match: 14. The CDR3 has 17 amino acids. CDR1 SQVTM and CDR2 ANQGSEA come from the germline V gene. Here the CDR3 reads CSVEMRGVGGPPGELFF. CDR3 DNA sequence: TGCAGCGTTGAAATGCGGGGGGTGGGAGGCCCCCCCGGGGAGCTGTTTTTT.

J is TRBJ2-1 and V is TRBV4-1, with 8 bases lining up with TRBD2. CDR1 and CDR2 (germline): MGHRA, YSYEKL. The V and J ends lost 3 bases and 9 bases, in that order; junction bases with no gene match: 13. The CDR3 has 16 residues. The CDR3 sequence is CASSHSRTSLGSEQFF. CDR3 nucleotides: TGCGCCAGCAGCCATTCTCGGACTAGCTTGGGGTCTGAGCAGTTCTTC.

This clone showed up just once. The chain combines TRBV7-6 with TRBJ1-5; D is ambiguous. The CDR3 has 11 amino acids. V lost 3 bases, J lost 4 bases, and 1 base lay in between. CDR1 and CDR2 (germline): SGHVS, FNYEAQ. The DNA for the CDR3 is TGTGCCAGCAGCTTGAATCAGCCCCAGCATTTT. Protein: CASSLNQPQHF.

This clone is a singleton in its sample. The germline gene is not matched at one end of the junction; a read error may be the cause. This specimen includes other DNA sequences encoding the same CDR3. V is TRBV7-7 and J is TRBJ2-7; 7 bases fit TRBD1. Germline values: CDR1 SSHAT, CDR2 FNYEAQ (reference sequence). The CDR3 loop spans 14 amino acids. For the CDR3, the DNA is TGTGCTAGCAGCCGAACCGGGACAGCCTACGAGCAGTACTTC. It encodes CASSRTGTAYEQYF.

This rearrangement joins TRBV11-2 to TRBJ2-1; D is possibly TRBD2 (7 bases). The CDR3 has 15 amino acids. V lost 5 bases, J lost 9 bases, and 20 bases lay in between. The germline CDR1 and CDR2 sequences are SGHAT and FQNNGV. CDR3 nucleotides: TGTGCCAGCAGCGTCGAGGGAGGGGGTTGGGGTGAGCAGTTCTTC. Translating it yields CASSVEGGGWGEQFF.